This TCR beta chain was retrieved from a study of human T cells and chemical hapten exposure (dated by TCRdb to the early 2020s). Background on the whole study: For sensitization, 2% DPC in acetone was applied to a 2 cm by 2 cm area of upper inner arm skin. In alopecia patients, the study followed how the peripheral blood TCR repertoire changed in vivo over primary and secondary sensitization to diphenylcyclopropenone (DPC), a hapten. Patients additionally received weekly therapeutic DPC doses to the scalp throughout the approximately 25-week study period. Patch testing was performed on the upper back with Finn chambers containing 0.01% DPC, and the patch tests were scored after 6 days according to International Contact Dermatitis Research Group standards. Most of the patients in the cohort were female, and the cohort covered alopecia areata with under or over 50% scalp involvement, alopecia totalis and alopecia universalis. For TCR sequencing, blood came from 25 to 35 alopecia patients at anywhere from one to four time points (pre-sensitization, 2, 6 and 24 weeks). Libraries were pooled for sequencing, and variation in per-sample TCR yields was attributed mainly to small differences in library volumes within the pool. Blood samples were taken from patients before sensitization (week 0) and at 2, 6 and about 24 weeks after DPC sensitization. Points the paper makes about the study in general: Patch test score correlated positively with the number of PT1 expanded TCRs, reaching significance at thresholds 8, 16 and 32 but not at 4. DPC sensitization did not change the number of TCRs with a frequency above 1 in 1000, and there was no evidence of changes in global repertoire structure. Alopecia, a presumed autoimmune disease, was present in all patients, so the immune response of the patients might differ from that of healthy individuals. After repeated subsampling, the strength of the expansion versus patch-test correlation and the threshold at which it became significant changed. Expanded TCRs formed significantly more large CDR3 similarity clusters than pre-sensitization or healthy control sets, consistent with antigen-driven responses.

From its cysteine to its phenylalanine, the CDR3 spans 14 amino acids. Only the CDR3 DNA stays, 42 bases, in frame from base 1. V and J are truncated by 2 bases and 1 base respectively, leaving an intervening sequence of 9 bases. Sequences SGHRS (CDR1) and YFSETQ (CDR2) are obtained from the germline V gene. In this sample, this clonotype turned up many times. What antigen it recognizes has not been identified. Base qualities were left out, and no much larger clone turns up one base away. Libraries were built with RACE. Sequencing was carried out with a NextSeq 500. Library preparation attached unique molecular identifiers to individual cDNA molecules for quantitative, reproducible TCR counting. For every blood RNA sample, sequencing covered both the TCR alpha and TCR beta chains. In the source study's methods: Samples had a median of approximately 96,000 TCRs, with a range from 23,224 to 690,600. V, J and CDR3 annotation of the TCR reads was performed with the Decombinator software suite. Every sample was subsampled to the same number of TCRs (28,000) for the PS versus PT1 abundance plots. TCRs were defined as expanded if absent before sensitization and observed at least eight times at the 2-week time point. The public sequencing data were trimmed at Q25 with fastp and processed into clonotypes with MiXCR by TCRdb, which kept only in-frame beta chains. Merged by CDR3 protein, the rows form single entries marked with the most common genes and DNA. It is TCRdb's table, rather than the study itself, that gives the V and J calls and clone size. The sample profile shows 95,000 or so distinct CDR3 sequences; 10% to 12% of them were found once. About 3% of the sample is taken by the ten largest.

Per the publication, the time point label means: patch test 2, 6 weeks after DPC sensitization. Sample treatment or condition, as interpreted from the label and publication: therapeutic diphenylcyclopropenone sensitization with weekly scalp DPC. At every patch-test visit, the blood draw took place before the patch test was put on. To be eligible, patients had to be aged 18 to 70, diagnosed with alopecia and judged suitable for DPC therapy, while pregnant patients were excluded. Unfractionated whole blood was collected in Tempus Blood RNA tubes, and total RNA was extracted from that blood. Material: whole blood, obtained in connection with sensitization to the hapten diphenylcyclopropenone (DPC). The rearrangement combines TRBV5-1 with TRBJ1-1; the D region possibly corresponds to TRBD1 (6 bases align). The sequence was obtained from a woman aged 40 to 49 with alopecia areata. Some clones in this sample may be carry-over from other donors' samples. DNA sequence: TGCGCCAGCAGCTTAGGACAGCCGAACACTGAAGCTTTCTTT. Its translation reads: CASSLGQPNTEAFF. Supplemented by the reference TRBV5-1 and TRBJ1-1 proteins around the CDR3, the complete variable domain is KAGVTQTPRYLIKTRGQQVTLSCSPISGHRSVSWYQQTPGQGLQFLFEYFSETQRNKGNFPGRFSGRQFSNSRSEMNVSTLELGDSALYLCASSLGQPNTEAFFGQGTRLTVV.